This entry lists 22 T cell receptor beta chains sequenced from one sample in a study of blood T cell repertoires in COVID-19. Profiling relied on immunoSEQ multiplex PCR, and the TCRdb table lists in-frame clones only, not all of them. The sample has some 460,000 clones; around 90% are singletons. The sequenced material came from PBMCs or T cells enriched from blood (not recorded which). All receptors derive from a woman younger than 30 who had recovered from COVID-19.

The CDR3 loop reads CASSRRYLNYGYTF. The DNA of the CDR3 is TGTGCCAGCAGTCGACGGTACCTTAACTATGGCTACACCTTC. The V gene is TRBV6-6, the J gene TRBJ1-2; D remains ambiguous. The CDR3 runs to 14 residues. CDR1 MNHNY and CDR2 SVGAGI come from the germline V gene (reference sequence). V was clipped by 5 bases and J by 1 base, with 11 bases between them.

The CDR3 bases are TGCAGCGTGGGGACAGGGGAGACAGGAAACACCATATATTTT. Translated: CSVGTGETGNTIYF. The V gene is TRBV29-1, the J gene TRBJ1-3; 10 positions agree with TRBD1. The germline gives CDR1 SQVTM, CDR2 ANQGSEA. CDR3 length: 14 residues. J gave up 4 bases and V 6 bases, and 6 bases lay outside the gene matches.

The chain combines TRBV30 with TRBJ1-1; D may be TRBD1 (5 bases). The CDR3 sequence is 11 residues long. With 8 bases removed from V and 6 bases from J, the gap between germline ends came to 13 bases. CDR1 and CDR2 from the germline V gene are GTSNPN and SVGIG (reference sequence). In DNA, the CDR3 is TGTGCCCACCGGGGGGACTCTGAAGCTTTCTTT. Its protein is CAHRGDSEAFF.

CDR3 residues: CATLGGVQRTEAFF. CDR3 sequence (DNA): TGTGCCACCCTCGGGGGGGTACAAAGGACTGAAGCTTTCTTT. The gene calls are TRBV10-3 and TRBJ1-1, with TRBD1 as a possible D gene (5 bases). Looked up from germline, CDR1 is ENHRY and CDR2 is SYGVKD. V was clipped by 10 bases and J by 5 bases, with 20 bases between them. The CDR3 is 14 residues long.

The chain combines TRBV5-1 with TRBJ2-7; TRBD1 is a possible D gene (5 bases). Trimming took off 0 bases at V and 0 bases at J, with 10 bases between the two ends. Per germline, CDR1 SGHRS and CDR2 YFSETQ. CDR3 length equals 15 residues. The CDR3 is CASSLGQTSSYEQYF. The CDR3 DNA is TGCGCCAGCAGCTTGGGACAGACCAGCTCCTACGAGCAGTACTTC.

The rearrangement joins TRBV5-4 to TRBJ1-2; no definite D call. From germline, CDR1 is SGHNT and CDR2 YYREEE (reference sequence). V lost 2 bases to trimming and J lost 5 bases, with 10 bases between them. The CDR3 length is 13 residues. The chain's CDR3 is CASSFRGGYGYTF. CDR3 nucleotide sequence: TGTGCCAGCAGCTTCCGGGGTGGGTATGGCTACACCTTC.

V is TRBV28 and J is TRBJ1-6, with TRBD1 matching 8 bases. The CDR3 runs 12 residues. Trimming cost V 8 bases and J 9 bases; bases outside gene matches: 3. Germline loops: CDR1 MDHEN, CDR2 SYDVKM. CDR3 protein: CASGQGASPLHF. Here the CDR3 DNA reads TGTGCCAGCGGACAGGGCGCTTCACCCCTCCACTTT.

This clone was observed a single time. V is TRBV2 and J is TRBJ1-4; the D gene is possibly TRBD1 (5 bases). There are 15 residues in the CDR3. Germline V lookup: CDR1 SNHLY, CDR2 FYNNEI. V lost 3 bases to trimming and J lost 5 bases, with 13 bases between them. The CDR3 protein is CASSDTSTENEKLFF. CDR3 coding DNA: TGTGCCAGCAGTGACACCTCGACAGAGAATGAAAAACTGTTTTTT.

V gene TRBV12-3 or TRBV12-4 combines with J gene TRBJ1-1; D not certain. V was trimmed by 6 bases and J by 4 bases, leaving 12 bases between them. The CDR3 totals 13 residues. The CDR3 sequence is CASSLGRATEAFF. The CDR3 DNA follows: TGTGCCAGCAGCCTAGGGAGGGCCACTGAAGCTTTCTTT.

The chain recombines TRBV5-1 with TRBJ2-5; TRBD1 matches at 7 bases. With 3 bases clipped from V and 0 bases from J, the junction kept 2 bases outside the gene matches. Germline loops: CDR1 SGHRS, CDR2 YFSETQ. The CDR3 has 14 amino acids. The CDR3 region has the DNA TGCGCCAGCAGCTCGACAGGGTACCAAGAGACCCAGTACTTC. It is translated as CASSSTGYQETQYF.

The J gene is TRBJ1-1, the V gene TRBV6-5, with D maybe TRBD1 (5 bases). V dropped 0 bases and J dropped 0 bases, with 8 bases sitting between them. The germline V gene encodes CDR1 MNHEY and CDR2 SVGAGI. The CDR3 loop spans 15 amino acids. CDR3 sequence: CASSYSGTMNTEAFF. CDR3 sequence (DNA): TGTGCCAGCAGTTACTCCGGGACTATGAACACTGAAGCTTTCTTT.

V usage is TRBV5-1 and J usage is TRBJ2-3; 7 nucleotides line up with TRBD1. CDR3 length: 14 amino acids. Losses at the gene ends were 3 bases for V and 2 bases for J; bases not matched to a gene: 3. Germline V lookup: CDR1 SGHRS, CDR2 YFSETQ. The CDR3 loop is CASSWDSITDTQYF. In DNA form, the CDR3 reads TGCGCCAGCAGCTGGGACAGCATCACAGATACGCAGTATTTT.

The table lists this clone with a count of one. The J gene is TRBJ1-3, the V gene TRBV30; unclear D gene. This CDR3 is built from 14 residues. The germline V gene encodes CDR1 GTSNPN and CDR2 SVGIG (reference sequence). V was clipped by 4 bases and J by 1 base, with 11 bases between them. The DNA of the CDR3 is TGTGCCTGGACTCCTTTAGAGTCTGGAAACACCATATATTTT. It codes for CAWTPLESGNTIYF.

The chain joins TRBV19 to TRBJ1-4; D is perhaps TRBD1 (6 bases). The CDR3 runs 15 residues. Trimming removed 6 bases at V and 7 bases at J, with 18 bases between. Germline loops: CDR1 LNHDA, CDR2 SQIVND (reference sequence). The CDR3 reads CASSSLGATVEKLFF. In DNA form, the CDR3 reads TGTGCCAGTAGCAGCCTGGGGGCGACTGTTGAAAAACTGTTTTTT.

The V call is TRBV9, the J call TRBJ1-1, with a weak D call TRBD1 (6 bases). V lost 0 bases, J lost 11 bases, and 11 bases lay in between. CDR1 and CDR2 (germline): SGDLS, YYNGEE. This CDR3 contains 12 residues. CDR3 residues: CASSVVGGDAFF. CDR3 DNA sequence: TGTGCCAGCAGCGTAGTAGGGGGGGATGCTTTCTTT.

The CDR3 here is CASSPGQALLNTEAFF. DNA of the CDR3: TGTGCCAGCAGCCCCGGACAGGCCCTGCTGAACACTGAAGCTTTCTTT. The V gene is TRBV7-9, the J gene TRBJ1-1, with 7 bases aligning to TRBD1. The CDR3 sequence is 16 residues long. Trimming at V came to 5 bases and at J to 0 bases, leaving 9 bases not matched to a gene. CDR1 is SEHNR, CDR2 FQNEAQ, per germline (reference sequence).

The gene calls are TRBV10-1 and TRBJ1-1; D is ambiguous. CDR1 and CDR2 (germline): WNHNN, SYGVQD (reference sequence). Trimming shortened V by 4 bases and J by 0 bases, and 30 bases separated the two germline ends. The CDR3 totals 21 residues. CDR3 bases: TGCGCCAGCAGTGGTCCCCAAATAGGACTGAGCCTCTTATACCTGAACACTGAAGCTTTCTTT. Translation: CASSGPQIGLSLLYLNTEAFF.

This clone was detected once. V gene TRBV12-3 or TRBV12-4 combines with J gene TRBJ1-1; D is perhaps TRBD1 (5 bases). V lost 6 bases, J lost 11 bases, and 13 bases lay in between. The CDR3 is 11 residues long. For the CDR3, the DNA is TGTGCCAGCAGCCCCGCGGGGGATGCTTTCTTT. As protein: CASSPAGDAFF.

The gene calls are TRBV3-1 (or the pseudogene TRBV3-2) and TRBJ1-1, with no clear D. Deletions cut 0 bases from V and 1 base from J, with 9 bases between. The CDR3 consists of 15 residues. Germline values: CDR1 LGHDT, CDR2 YNNKEL (reference sequence). The CDR3 region has the DNA TGTGCCAGCAGCCAAGATCCTGGCGGGAACACTGAAGCTTTCTTT. It encodes CASSQDPGGNTEAFF.

This chain links TRBV30 with TRBJ2-5; 7 bases are shared with TRBD1. CDR1 and CDR2 (germline): GTSNPN, SVGIG (reference sequence). V shed 3 bases and J 5 bases; nucleotides not matched to a gene: 9. The length of the CDR3 is 14 residues. The CDR3 reads CAWRDYRGKETQYF. Written as DNA, the CDR3 is TGTGCCTGGAGGGATTACAGGGGAAAGGAGACCCAGTACTTC. Filled out from reference TRBV30 and TRBJ2-5, the complete variable domain reads SQTIHQWPATLVQPVGSPLSLECTVEGTSNPNLYWYRQAAGRGLQLLFYSVGIGQISSEVPQNLSASRPQDRQFILSSKKLLLSDSGFYLCAWRDYRGKETQYFGPGTRLLVL.

This clone was seen a single time. The chain joins TRBV18 to TRBJ2-1; 9 bases are shared with TRBD2. There are 14 residues in the CDR3. Germline V lookup: CDR1 KGHSH, CDR2 LQKENI. V trimming: 6 bases; J trimming: 4 bases; junction bases outside the gene matches: 4. The CDR3 loop reads CASSTSGLYNEQFF. The CDR3 DNA sequence: TGTGCCAGCTCCACTAGCGGGCTATACAATGAGCAGTTCTTC.

This clone appeared a few times. Distinct nucleotide sequences in the sample also encode this CDR3. This chain connects TRBV5-1 to TRBJ2-3; the D is unclear. Germline lookup yields CDR1 SGHRS and CDR2 YFSETQ. This CDR3 region has 12 residues. The V gene lost 3 bases and the J gene lost 4 bases, with 6 bases spanning the gap. This chain's CDR3 is CASSSGSDTQYF. The CDR3 nucleotides are TGCGCCAGCAGCTCCGGGTCAGATACGCAGTATTTT.